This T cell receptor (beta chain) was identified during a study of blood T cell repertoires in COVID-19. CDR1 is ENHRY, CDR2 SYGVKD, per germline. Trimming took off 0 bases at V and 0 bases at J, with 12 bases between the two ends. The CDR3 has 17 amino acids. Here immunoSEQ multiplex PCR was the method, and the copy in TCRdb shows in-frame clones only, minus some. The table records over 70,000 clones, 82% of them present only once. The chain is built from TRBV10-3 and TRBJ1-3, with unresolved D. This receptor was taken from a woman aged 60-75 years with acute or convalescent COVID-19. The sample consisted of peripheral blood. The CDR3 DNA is TGTGCCATCAGTGAGTCAGCATCGGGGTCCTCTGGAAACACCATATATTTT. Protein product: CAISESASGSSGNTIYF.